One sample yielded the 31 T cell receptor beta chains listed below, sequenced in a study of cytomegalovirus exposure and HLA in healthy donors. 13 Jbeta primers and 60 Vbeta primers were used for the PCR. The repertoire was sequenced with immunoSEQ multiplex PCR; TCRdb's copy has only in-frame clones and lacks some. The sample records more than 130,000 clones, roughly 76% being singletons. Source material: PBMCs. These receptors all stem from a man younger than 35 in good health and CMV-seronegative.

The chain combines TRBV7-6 with TRBJ2-7, with D hard to call. Germline CDR1 is SGHVS and CDR2 is FNYEAQ. This CDR3 has 13 amino acids. Trimming cost V 1 base and J 3 bases, with 7 bases left between them. The CDR3 region is CASSLGAGYEQYF. In nucleotides, the CDR3 is TGTGCCAGCAGCTTAGGGGCAGGCTACGAGCAGTACTTC.

This clone was observed once. This rearrangement joins TRBV11-2 to TRBJ1-2, with D perhaps matching TRBD1 (6 bases). The V and J ends lost 1 base and 4 bases respectively, with 19 bases between them. Germline V gives CDR1 SGHAT, CDR2 FQNNGV. CDR3 length equals 17 residues. CDR3 nucleotide sequence: TGTGCCAGCAGCTTAGTGTCGTACAGGGCTCAGACCTATGGCTACACCTTC. It encodes CASSLVSYRAQTYGYTF.

The rearrangement uses TRBV19 and TRBJ2-4; 8 positions match TRBD1. With 3 bases clipped from V and 2 bases from J, the junction kept 3 bases outside the gene matches. Germline V CDR1 and CDR2: LNHDA, SQIVND (reference sequence). The CDR3 is 15 residues long. The CDR3 DNA follows: TGTGCCAGTAGTATCAGGGGGCTATCCAAAAACATTCAGTACTTC. This codes for CASSIRGLSKNIQYF.

The chain employs TRBV6-5 and TRBJ2-1, with D possibly matching TRBD1 (6 bases). V gave up 2 bases and J gave up 7 bases, with 12 bases separating them. Per germline, CDR1 MNHEY and CDR2 SVGAGI. The CDR3 extends over 14 amino acids. The CDR3: CASSYGQKLNEQFF. The CDR3 nucleotides read TGTGCCAGCAGTTACGGACAGAAACTTAATGAGCAGTTCTTC.

The rearrangement links TRBV27 to TRBJ1-5; 9 bases are shared with TRBD1. This CDR3 is built from 13 residues. With 6 bases clipped from V and 4 bases from J, the junction kept 1 base outside the gene matches. Germline CDR1 MNHEY, CDR2 SMNVEV (reference sequence). The CDR3 DNA sequence: TGTGCCAGCAGAGGACAGGGGAATCAGCCCCAGCATTTT. It codes for CASRGQGNQPQHF.

The rearrangement uses TRBV5-1 and TRBJ2-7, with 7 bases aligning to TRBD2. Germline assignment: CDR1 SGHRS and CDR2 YFSETQ. This CDR3 comprises 17 residues. Trimming took 0 bases from V and 3 from J; bases not matched to a gene: 12. CDR3: CASSLEGLRGSHYEQYF. The CDR3 DNA follows: TGCGCCAGCAGCTTGGAGGGTTTGCGCGGGAGCCACTACGAGCAGTACTTC.

The rearrangement links TRBV11-3 to TRBJ1-1, with D possibly TRBD1 on 6 matching bases. V lost 1 base to trimming and J lost 0 bases, with 12 bases between them. This CDR3 region has 16 residues. Germline V gene sequence: CDR1 SGHNT, CDR2 YENEEA. DNA for the CDR3: TGTGCCAGCAGCTTAGTACCACAGGGATTGAACACTGAAGCTTTCTTT. Its translation is CASSLVPQGLNTEAFF. The whole variable domain, filled in from reference TRBV11-3 and TRBJ1-1, reads EAGVVQSPRYKIIEKKQPVAFWCNPISGHNTLYWYLQNLGQGPELLIRYENEEAVDDSQLPKDRFSAERLKGVDSTLKIQPAELGDSAVYLCASSLVPQGLNTEAFFGQGTRLTVV.

The rearrangement uses TRBV30 and TRBJ2-5, with D perhaps TRBD1 (6 bases). There are 13 residues in the CDR3. Germline V gene sequence: CDR1 GTSNPN, CDR2 SVGIG (reference sequence). Trimming removed 2 bases from V and 5 bases from J, with 12 bases in between. The CDR3 is CAWSLQGAETQYF. CDR3 coding DNA: TGTGCCTGGAGTTTACAGGGAGCCGAGACCCAGTACTTC.

DNA for the CDR3: TGTGCTAGTGGTTTGTGGGACAGGCCCTACGAGCAGTACTTC. Residues: CASGLWDRPYEQYF. The rearrangement links TRBV12-5 to TRBJ2-7; 8 positions match TRBD1. The CDR3 has 14 amino acids. Germline CDR1 is LGHNT and CDR2 is FRNRAP. V lost 2 bases, J lost 2 bases, and 2 bases stayed unmatched.

V and J are TRBV2 and TRBJ2-5; D is unresolved. V was pared by 7 bases and J by 5 bases, with 14 bases between. The CDR3 runs 13 residues. CDR1 and CDR2 (germline): SNHLY, FYNNEI. CDR3 region: CASTRPPLETQYF. CDR3 nucleotides: TGTGCCAGCACCCGTCCTCCCTTGGAGACCCAGTACTTC.

The chain is built from TRBV5-4 and TRBJ2-7; D is perhaps TRBD1 (6 bases). CDR1 and CDR2 (germline): SGHNT, YYREEE (reference sequence). The CDR3 contains 13 residues. Trimming pared 7 bases from V and 2 bases from J, leaving 13 bases between. CDR3 sequence reads: CASAEGGAYEQYF. The CDR3 bases are TGTGCCAGCGCAGAAGGGGGAGCCTACGAGCAGTACTTC.

V usage is TRBV6-1 and J usage is TRBJ2-7, with 9 bases aligning to TRBD1. This CDR3 contains 14 residues. With V trimmed by 4 bases and J by 0 bases, 1 base remained unmatched. The germline V gene encodes CDR1 MNHNS and CDR2 SASEGT. The CDR3 here is CASSVGQGSYEQYF. The CDR3 DNA reads TGTGCCAGCAGTGTGGGACAGGGCTCCTACGAGCAGTACTTC.

Only a few counts were recorded for this clone. This sequence joins TRBV10-3 and TRBJ2-2; no reliable D call. Trimming left V 6 bases short and J 0 bases short, with 8 bases between. This CDR3 spans 14 amino acids. Germline lookup yields CDR1 ENHRY and CDR2 SYGVKD. In DNA form, the CDR3 reads TGTGCCATCAGATCAACAGCGAACACCGGGGAGCTGTTTTTT. It yields the protein CAIRSTANTGELFF.

This chain links TRBV4-1 with TRBJ1-1; 10 bases match TRBD1. Trimming at V came to 1 base and at J to 0 bases, leaving 5 bases not matched to a gene. CDR1 and CDR2 (germline): MGHRA, YSYEKL. CDR3 length: 17 amino acids. The CDR3 sequence: CASSQVPGQGMNTEAFF. The CDR3 DNA is TGCGCCAGCAGCCAAGTCCCGGGACAGGGGATGAACACTGAAGCTTTCTTT.

This chain links TRBV7-6 with TRBJ1-2, with D hard to call. The CDR3 is 16 residues long. V shed 1 base and J shed 0 bases, with 12 bases lying between them. CDR1 is SGHVS and CDR2 is FNYEAQ in the germline V gene. The CDR3 coding sequence is TGTGCCAGCAGCTTAGGTAGTCCGGGAGCTAACTATGGCTACACCTTC. Translation: CASSLGSPGANYGYTF. Full variable domain (outside the CDR3, taken from reference TRBV7-6 and TRBJ1-2): GAGVSQSPRYKVTKRGQDVALRCDPISGHVSLYWYRQALGQGPEFLTYFNYEAQQDKSGLPNDRFSAERPEGSISTLTIQRTEQRDSAMYRCASSLGSPGANYGYTFGSGTRLTVV.

The chain employs TRBV14 and TRBJ2-4, with D perhaps matching TRBD2 (5 bases). The germline gives CDR1 SGHDN, CDR2 FVKESK. CDR3 length equals 16 residues. The ends were cut back, 0 bases at V and 3 bases at J, with 12 bases in the middle. CDR3 bases: TGTGCCAGCAGCCAAGAGCCCCGGGGATTCAAAAACATTCAGTACTTC. As protein: CASSQEPRGFKNIQYF. Full variable domain (rest looked up from reference TRBV14 and TRBJ2-4): EAGVTQFPSHSVIEKGQTVTLRCDPISGHDNLYWYRRVMGKEIKFLLHFVKESKQDESGMPNNRFLAERTGGTYSTLKVQPAELEDSGVYFCASSQEPRGFKNIQYFGAGTRLSVL.

The rearrangement uses TRBV11-2 and TRBJ1-3; 9 bases match TRBD1. The CDR3 has 16 amino acids. The V gene's germline CDR1 is SGHAT and CDR2 FQNNGV. With 5 bases clipped from V and 1 base from J, the junction kept 6 bases outside the gene matches. CDR3 loop: CASSTRGTGSGNTIYF. The CDR3 bases are TGTGCCAGCAGCACCCGAGGGACAGGGTCTGGAAACACCATATATTTT.

This clone was picked up one time. This sequence joins TRBV7-2 and TRBJ2-2, with TRBD1 as a possible D gene (5 bases). The CDR3 runs to 15 residues. CDR1 and CDR2 from the germline V gene are SGHTA and FQGNSA. Trimming took off 4 bases at V and 4 bases at J, with 13 bases between the two ends. In DNA form, the CDR3 reads TGTGCCAGCAGCTGGGGTCAGGGATCCACCGGGGAGCTGTTTTTT. Translation: CASSWGQGSTGELFF.

The chain is built from TRBV13 and TRBJ2-7; D may be TRBD2 (6 bases). The CDR3 runs to 15 residues. Germline values: CDR1 PRHDT, CDR2 FYEKMQ (reference sequence). Trimming stripped 4 bases from V and 4 bases from J, with 17 bases between. CDR3 in amino acids: CASSSPGLEAYEQYF. In nucleotides, the CDR3 is TGTGCCAGCAGCTCGCCGGGACTCGAGGCTTACGAGCAGTACTTC.

This clone was counted once. The chain joins TRBV2 to TRBJ1-4; D unclear. Deletions cut 3 bases from V and 3 bases from J, with 14 bases between. Per the germline V gene, CDR1 is SNHLY and CDR2 is FYNNEI. The CDR3 consists of 16 residues. CDR3 in DNA: TGTGCCAGCAGTGAGGTACTCCCCCGGGCTAATGAAAAACTGTTTTTT. Protein product: CASSEVLPRANEKLFF.

The chain combines TRBV28 with TRBJ2-3, with 7 bases fitting TRBD2. Germline V CDR1 and CDR2: MDHEN, SYDVKM. The CDR3 has 18 residues. Trimming took 2 bases from V and 0 from J; bases not matched to a gene: 11. CDR3 protein: CASSLLISSGESTDTQYF. CDR3 nucleotide sequence: TGTGCCAGCAGTTTACTTATCTCCAGCGGGGAAAGCACAGATACGCAGTATTTT.

The chain joins TRBV4-2 to TRBJ2-5; the D is unclear. The J call is uncertain, as TRBJ2-7 better fits the DNA end. The germline CDR1 and CDR2 sequences are LGHNA and YNFKEQ. This CDR3 spans 14 amino acids. The CDR3 spells CASSQAILPYEQYF. The CDR3 DNA reads as TGTGCCAGCAGCCAAGCCATCCTTCCCTACGAGCAGTACTTC.

The chain joins TRBV7-2 to TRBJ1-5, with D possibly being TRBD1 (5 bases). CDR3 size: 13 residues. Germline lookup yields CDR1 SGHTA and CDR2 FQGNSA. V was trimmed by 1 base and J by 10 bases, leaving 11 bases between them. The CDR3 sequence: CASSLVAQGPQHF. The CDR3 bases are TGTGCCAGCAGCTTAGTGGCCCAGGGTCCCCAGCATTTT.

This clone was counted a few times. An end of the junction does not agree with germline; a read error may underlie this. V and J are TRBV30 and TRBJ1-1; D uncertain. CDR1 is GTSNPN and CDR2 is SVGIG in the germline V gene (reference sequence). The CDR3 has 13 amino acids. The CDR3 DNA reads TGTGCCGGGAGCCCTGACATGAACACTGAAGCTTTCTTT. Protein product: CAGSPDMNTEAFF.

This clone is a singleton in its sample. This chain connects TRBV6-5 to TRBJ2-7; D perhaps matches TRBD1 (6 bases). This CDR3 region has 13 residues. Germline lookup yields CDR1 MNHEY and CDR2 SVGAGI. V was clipped by 8 bases and J by 0 bases, with 11 bases between them. The CDR3 DNA is TGTGCCAGCCACATGACAGGCTCCTACGAGCAGTACTTC. Protein sequence: CASHMTGSYEQYF.

This sequence joins TRBV19 and TRBJ1-1; D may be TRBD1 (5 bases). Trimming left V 5 bases short and J 1 base short, with 14 bases between. Germline-derived CDR1 and CDR2 are LNHDA and SQIVND (reference sequence). The CDR3 is 15 residues long. CDR3 sequence: CASSYDAGGNTEAFF. CDR3 DNA: TGTGCCAGTAGTTACGACGCGGGGGGGAACACTGAAGCTTTCTTT.

The V call is TRBV6-5, the J call TRBJ1-1; 7 positions agree with TRBD1. CDR1 and CDR2 (germline): MNHEY, SVGAGI. CDR3 size: 15 residues. J gave up 0 bases and V 0 bases, and 1 base lay outside the gene matches. CDR3 residues: CASSYSGQLNTEAFF. The CDR3 coding sequence is TGTGCCAGCAGTTACTCGGGACAGCTGAACACTGAAGCTTTCTTT.

The rearrangement uses TRBV7-2 and TRBJ2-7, with 8 bases fitting TRBD2. This CDR3 has 15 amino acids. The germline gives CDR1 SGHTA, CDR2 FQGNSA. The junction had 5 bases not matched to a gene; V was cut back by 2 bases and J by 2 bases. CDR3 bases: TGTGCCAGCAGCTTAAGGCTAGCGGGTACCTACGAGCAGTACTTC. This encodes CASSLRLAGTYEQYF.

The rearrangement links TRBV7-7 to TRBJ2-5; TRBD2 agrees at 8 bases. The ends lost 2 bases at V and 0 bases at J; junction bases unmatched: 11. This CDR3 has 18 amino acids. From germline, CDR1 is SSHAT and CDR2 FNYEAQ (reference sequence). The CDR3 protein is CASSLTRRGAGNQETQYF. The CDR3, as DNA: TGTGCCAGCAGCTTAACCCGGCGGGGGGCAGGAAACCAAGAGACCCAGTACTTC.

In DNA form, the CDR3 reads TGCGCCAGCAGCCAGGGATTCATTCGGGATACGCAGTATTTT. It translates to CASSQGFIRDTQYF. This chain uses TRBV5-1 with TRBJ2-3; the D gene is possibly TRBD1 (5 bases). The CDR3 has 14 amino acids. Per the germline V gene, CDR1 is SGHRS and CDR2 is YFSETQ. V gave up 4 bases and J gave up 6 bases, with 15 bases separating them.

This clone came up a few times. The CDR3 loop is CASGRNYGYTF. CDR3 bases: TGTGCCAGCGGGAGGAACTATGGCTACACCTTC. The chain recombines TRBV2 with TRBJ1-2; the D is unclear. This CDR3 comprises 11 residues. V was trimmed by 8 bases and J by 2 bases, leaving 6 bases between them. Per the germline V gene, CDR1 is SNHLY and CDR2 is FYNNEI.